This TCR beta chain is drawn from a study of sequential checkpoint blockade in melanoma. Study at large: Randomization was 1:1 between first-line nivolumab→ipilimumab and ipilimumab→nivolumab.

V was shortened by 0 bases and J by 0 bases, with 5 bases between the two germline ends. This CDR3 is built from 14 residues. Per germline, CDR1 SGDLS and CDR2 YYNGEE. Sequencing was performed with immunoSEQ multiplex PCR; in TCRdb, only in-frame clones are kept and a portion is missing. The data contain about 7,100 clones, roughly 28% of them singletons. This sample's treatment: randomized to nivolumab then ipilimumab (arm A) or the reverse (arm B). This specimen consisted of tumor tissue (inferred from file names), obtained from a patient given nivolumab and ipilimumab in sequence. The TCR originated in a human donor with melanoma. This chain uses TRBV9 with TRBJ2-3; TRBD1 is a possible D gene (5 bases). CDR3 coding DNA: TGTGCCAGCAGCGTAGCAGGGAGCACAGATACGCAGTATTTT. This codes for CASSVAGSTDTQYF.